Below, 13 T cell receptor beta chains from the same sample are listed, as sequenced in a study of T cells after yellow fever vaccination. From the 5' RACE reads, TCRdb called clonotypes with MiXCR, one entry per CDR3 protein. The sample carries more than 300,000 distinct CDR3 sequences, roughly a tenth recorded once. Sequences were derived from CD4+ T cells sorted from PBMCs, sampled 45 days after the yellow fever booster vaccination. Source of these receptors: a young man who received the YFV17D yellow fever vaccine.

This clonotype has more than one count but fewer than ten. The rearrangement joins TRBV4-3 to TRBJ2-4, with a tentative D call TRBD2 (5 bases). This CDR3 region has 13 residues. Germline V gives CDR1 LGHNA, CDR2 YSLEER. Trimming pared 1 base from V and 11 bases from J, leaving 12 bases between. In DNA form, the CDR3 reads TGCGCCAGCAGCCAAGTGACGGGGATTCTTCAGTACTTC. Amino acids: CASSQVTGILQYF.

This clonotype was detected ten times or more. The CDR3 protein is CASSLSLAGGNEQFF. The DNA of the CDR3 is TGTGCCAGCAGTTTATCCCTAGCGGGGGGGAATGAGCAGTTCTTC. This sequence joins TRBV27 and TRBJ2-1, with 12 bases matching TRBD2. Germline assignment: CDR1 MNHEY and CDR2 SMNVEV (reference sequence). The CDR3 length is 15 residues. V was clipped by 0 bases and J by 7 bases; unmatched bases: 1.

This clonotype was counted a few times. The V and J genes are TRBV5-4 and TRBJ2-2; 7 positions agree with TRBD2. V gave up 2 bases and J gave up 6 bases; unmatched junction bases: 7. The CDR3 runs 15 residues. Germline loops: CDR1 SGHNT, CDR2 YYREEE (reference sequence). CDR3: CASSFEGRVAGELFF. The CDR3 region has the DNA TGTGCCAGCAGCTTCGAAGGGAGGGTGGCCGGGGAGCTGTTTTTT.

In this sample, this clonotype turned up a few times. The V and J genes are TRBV9 and TRBJ2-1; TRBD1 matches 10 bases. CDR1 and CDR2 from the germline V gene are SGDLS and YYNGEE. V gave up 0 bases and J gave up 8 bases; unmatched junction bases: 5. The CDR3 covers 15 residues. The CDR3 loop is CASSVGQGAGDEQFF. The CDR3 DNA follows: TGTGCCAGCAGCGTAGGACAGGGGGCTGGGGATGAGCAGTTCTTC.

The chain links TRBV5-1 to TRBJ2-1; 11 bases align to TRBD2. The CDR3 is 15 amino acids. With 2 bases clipped from V and 5 bases from J, the junction kept 3 bases outside the gene matches. CDR1 SGHRS and CDR2 YFSETQ come from the germline V gene. This CDR3 reads CASSLLAGADNEQFF. DNA of the CDR3: TGCGCCAGCAGCTTACTAGCGGGGGCCGACAATGAGCAGTTCTTC.

The chain employs TRBV27 and TRBJ1-2, with D tentatively TRBD1 (5 bases). This CDR3 contains 15 residues. V gave up 2 bases and J gave up 4 bases, with 14 bases separating them. The germline gives CDR1 MNHEY, CDR2 SMNVEV (reference sequence). The CDR3 region has the DNA TGTGCCAGCAGTTTAATGGGGCAGGGAGGCTATGGCTACACCTTC. It specifies CASSLMGQGGYGYTF.

About this clonotype itself: The junction shows a germline mismatch at one end, possibly a read error. The chain is built from TRBV6-5 and TRBJ1-5; TRBD1 agrees at 8 bases. CDR1 and CDR2 from the germline V gene are MNHEY and SVGAGI. This CDR3 has 15 amino acids. The CDR3 sequence is CASRGQGASNPPQHF. The CDR3 DNA reads as TGTGCCAGCAGAGGGCAGGGGGCCTCCAATCCGCCCCAGCATTTT.

CDR3 nucleotides: TGTGCCAGCAGTTACTCGGACAGGGCGCCGTACTTC. Translation gives CASSYSDRAPYF. The J gene is TRBJ2-5, the V gene TRBV6-2 or TRBV6-3; 8 nucleotides align to TRBD1. The CDR3 loop spans 12 amino acids. CDR1 is MNHEY and CDR2 is SVGEGT in the germline V gene. Trimming removed 0 bases from V and 13 bases from J; junction bases left unmatched: 4.

A single count supports this clonotype. The chain links TRBV29-1 to TRBJ2-5; TRBD1 matches at 7 bases. The length of the CDR3 is 13 residues. CDR1 is SQVTM and CDR2 is ANQGSEA in the germline V gene. The ends lost 2 bases at V and 3 bases at J; junction bases unmatched: 3. The CDR3 sequence is CSVETGAEETQYF. The CDR3 DNA reads as TGCAGCGTTGAAACAGGGGCGGAAGAGACCCAGTACTTC.

The rearrangement joins TRBV20-1 to TRBJ1-5; 8 nucleotides align to TRBD1. V was clipped by 1 base and J by 7 bases; unmatched bases: 6. This CDR3 spans 14 amino acids. Germline-derived CDR1 and CDR2 are DFQATT and SNEGSKA (reference sequence). The CDR3 sequence is CSARAQGAGQPQHF. In DNA form, the CDR3 reads TGCAGTGCTAGAGCTCAGGGGGCAGGGCAGCCCCAGCATTTT.

The rearrangement uses TRBV10-3 and TRBJ1-1, with a weak D call TRBD1 (5 bases). The V end lost 10 bases, the J end lost 1 base, and 13 bases lay between the germline ends. The CDR3 is 13 residues long. CDR1 is ENHRY and CDR2 is SYGVKD in the germline V gene. The CDR3 here is CASCFRGNTEAFF. Written as DNA, the CDR3 is TGTGCCAGTTGTTTTAGGGGGAACACTGAAGCTTTCTTT.

This clonotype appeared a few times. The V and J genes are TRBV12-5 and TRBJ2-5, with a tentative D call TRBD2 (6 bases). V shed 7 bases and J shed 4 bases, with 13 bases lying between them. Germline CDR1 reads LGHNT; CDR2 reads FRNRAP. The CDR3 spans 13 residues. CDR3 DNA sequence: TGTGCTAGTGACGCGGGGCTAGGAGAGACCCAGTACTTC. It is translated as CASDAGLGETQYF. Combining the CDR3 with reference TRBV12-5 and TRBJ2-5 gives the whole variable domain DARVTQTPRHKVTEMGQEVTMRCQPILGHNTVFWYRQTMMQGLELLAYFRNRAPLDDSGMPKDRFSAEMPDATLATLKIQPSEPRDSAVYFCASDAGLGETQYFGPGTRLLVL.

In this sample, this clonotype turned up many times. The chain joins TRBV7-9 to TRBJ2-3; the D call may be TRBD1 or TRBD2 (5 bases each). The V end lost 0 bases, the J end lost 4 bases, and 5 bases lay between the germline ends. The CDR3 is 13 amino acids. From germline, CDR1 is SEHNR and CDR2 FQNEAQ (reference sequence). This CDR3 reads CASSLAGADTQYF. In DNA, the CDR3 is TGTGCCAGCAGCTTAGCGGGGGCAGATACGCAGTATTTT.